One and the same sample provided the 5 T cell receptor beta chains below, sequenced in a study of blood T cell repertoires in COVID-19. The protocol was immunoSEQ multiplex PCR, while the TCRdb copy is restricted to in-frame clones and leaves out a portion. The sample records about 250,000 clones, 65% to 85% being singletons. What was sequenced was peripheral blood. The receptors stem from an older man with acute or convalescent COVID-19.

The chain uses TRBV9 and TRBJ2-1; maybe TRBD1 (6 bases). The germline V gene encodes CDR1 SGDLS and CDR2 YYNGEE. The CDR3 has 16 residues. Trimming shortened V by 4 bases and J by 5 bases, and 19 bases separated the two germline ends. This chain's CDR3 is CASSPSPGVFDNEQFF. The CDR3 nucleotides are TGTGCCAGCAGCCCCTCTCCAGGGGTTTTCGACAATGAGCAGTTCTTC.

CDR3: CASSTRDRHDGELFF. CDR3 sequence (DNA): TGTGCCAGTAGTACCCGGGACAGGCATGACGGGGAGCTGTTTTTT. The chain combines TRBV19 with TRBJ2-2, with 8 bases matching TRBD1. The CDR3 is made up of 15 amino acids. J was trimmed by 7 bases and V by 4 bases; bases with no gene match: 8. The germline V gene has CDR1 LNHDA and CDR2 SQIVND (reference sequence). Supplemented by reference TRBV19 and TRBJ2-2, the full variable domain reads DGGITQSPKYLFRKEGQNVTLSCEQNLNHDAMYWYRQDPGQGLRLIYYSQIVNDFQKGDIAEGYSVSREKKESFPLTVTSAQKNPTAFYLCASSTRDRHDGELFFGEGSRLTVL.

This chain connects TRBV5-1 to TRBJ1-6, with D perhaps matching TRBD1 (5 bases). The V gene lost 4 bases and the J gene lost 1 base, with 12 bases spanning the gap. The CDR3 is made up of 16 amino acids. Germline V gives CDR1 SGHRS, CDR2 YFSETQ. This CDR3 is CASSLGPGSYNSPLHF. As DNA, the CDR3 is TGCGCCAGCAGCCTTGGCCCAGGGTCCTATAATTCACCCCTCCACTTT.

The gene calls are TRBV19 and TRBJ2-6; TRBD2 aligns across 12 bases. Germline CDR1 is LNHDA and CDR2 is SQIVND (reference sequence). CDR3 length: 21 amino acids. V shed 10 bases and J 1 base; nucleotides not matched to a gene: 20. CDR3 sequence reads: CATQTTSGRLSTASGANVLTF. CDR3 sequence (DNA): TGTGCCACGCAAACCACTAGCGGGAGGCTATCTACGGCTTCTGGGGCCAACGTCCTGACTTTC. Full variable domain (outside the CDR3, taken from reference TRBV19 and TRBJ2-6): DGGITQSPKYLFRKEGQNVTLSCEQNLNHDAMYWYRQDPGQGLRLIYYSQIVNDFQKGDIAEGYSVSREKKESFPLTVTSAQKNPTAFYLCATQTTSGRLSTASGANVLTFGAGSRLTVL.

The chain carries TRBV5-4 and TRBJ2-1; TRBD1 agrees at 7 bases. With V trimmed by 4 bases and J by 0 bases, 7 bases remained unmatched. Germline V CDR1 and CDR2: SGHNT, YYREEE (reference sequence). The CDR3 has 16 amino acids. This CDR3 is CASSREGQLSYNEQFF. In nucleotides, the CDR3 is TGTGCCAGCAGCCGCGAGGGACAGCTCTCCTACAATGAGCAGTTCTTC.